A single sample gave rise to the 2 T cell receptor beta chains below, sequenced in a study of T cells after somatic rescue of genetic block. Measured with immunoSEQ multiplex PCR; TCRdb has only the in-frame clones, and not every one. The data hold 45,000 to 55,000 clones, with roughly 96% observed a single time. Sequenced material: peripheral blood mononuclear cells (PBMCs). These receptors all come from a child younger than two.

The chain joins TRBV9 to TRBJ2-5; 9 bases are a match to TRBD1. There are 12 residues in the CDR3. The J segment lost 4 bases and the V segment lost 7 bases, leaving 2 bases of the junction unmatched. Germline lookup yields CDR1 SGDLS and CDR2 YYNGEE. This CDR3 is CASGTGLETQYF. In DNA, the CDR3 is TGTGCCAGCGGGACAGGGTTAGAGACCCAGTACTTC. Complete variable domain (other parts from reference TRBV9 and TRBJ2-5): DSGVTQTPKHLITATGQRVTLRCSPRSGDLSVYWYQQSLDQGLQFLIQYYNGEERAKGNILERFSAQQFPDLHSELNLSSLELGDSALYFCASGTGLETQYFGPGTRLLVL.

V usage is TRBV29-1 and J usage is TRBJ2-7; D is ambiguous. With 4 bases removed from V and 3 bases from J, the gap between germline ends came to 7 bases. CDR1 is SQVTM, CDR2 ANQGSEA, per germline. There are 11 residues in the CDR3. The CDR3 reads CSVALGYEQYF. CDR3 nucleotide sequence: TGCAGCGTTGCCTTGGGCTACGAGCAGTACTTC.